Listed below are T cell receptor beta chains from one sample, sequenced in a study of blood T cells in healthy people across ages. TCRdb re-called the 5' RACE reads with MiXCR, one entry per CDR3 protein. This table holds nearly 800,000 distinct CDR3 sequences, around three fifths found once. Specimen: blood. These TCRs come from a man in his forties in good health. Both conserved end residues are part of each CDR3. The D gene is left open where the match is weak. Where a row states a size, it is once, few, many or the class of an expanded clone; other rows omit it.

>-|TRBJ2-5|-|TRBV7-8
CASSLVWGAVGQNEQYF
TGTGCCAGCAGCTTAGTTTGGGGGGCAGTGGGTCAGAATGAGCAGTACTTC
>few|TRBJ2-3|-|TRBV7-2
CASSLGSQPTDTQYF
TGTGCCAGCAGCTTAGGAAGTCAACCCACAGATACGCAGTATTTT
>-|TRBJ2-7|TRBD1|TRBV12-3/TRBV12-4
CATRVGFITSGTACYEQYF
TGTGCCACAAGAGTGGGGTTCATAACCTCCGGGACAGCTTGCTACGAGCAGTACTTC
>-|TRBJ2-5|-|TRBV20-1
CSAPRDKKETQYF
TGCAGTGCTCCGCGGGACAAAAAAGAGACCCAGTACTTC
>-|TRBJ2-1|-|TRBV12-3/TRBV12-4
CASRLRGAGEQFF
TGTGCCAGCAGACTGAGGGGGGCGGGGGAGCAGTTCTTC
>-|TRBJ2-7|TRBD2|TRBV7-3
CASSAGLAGVREQYF
TGTGCCAGCAGCGCCGGACTAGCGGGAGTACGCGAGCAGTACTTC
>-|TRBJ2-3|-|TRBV18
CASSPKPTDTQYF
TGTGCCAGCTCACCTAAACCCACAGATACGCAGTATTTT
>-|TRBJ1-1|-|TRBV29-1
CSTQTGNTEAFF
TGCAGCACTCAGACAGGGAACACTGAAGCTTTCTTT
>-|TRBJ2-5|-|TRBV5-1
CASSLGGGAKQETQYF
TGCGCCAGCAGCTTGGGAGGCGGGGCGAAACAAGAGACCCAGTACTTC
>once|TRBJ1-5|-|TRBV28
CASSGTGKYQPQHF
TGTGCCAGCAGCGGGACGGGGAAATATCAGCCCCAGCATTTT
>-|TRBJ2-1|-|TRBV2
CASSEGTGSQETQFF
TGTGCCAGCAGTGAAGGAACAGGGAGCCAAGAGACCCAGTTCTTC
>few|TRBJ2-3|TRBD2|TRBV20-1
CSARDRLAGQDTQYF
TGCAGTGCTAGAGATCGACTAGCGGGACAAGATACGCAGTATTTT
>-|TRBJ2-7|-|TRBV28
CASQYTRGQGGEQYF
TGTGCCAGTCAGTACACCAGAGGCCAGGGAGGCGAGCAGTACTTC
>-|TRBJ2-1|TRBD2|TRBV20-1
CSALVAGGPSNEQFF
TGCAGTGCTCTCGTAGCGGGGGGGCCCAGCAATGAGCAGTTCTTC
>-|TRBJ1-4|-|TRBV5-4
CASSLAGGFNEKLFF
TGTGCCAGCAGCTTGGCGGGGGGCTTTAATGAAAAACTGTTTTTT
>-|TRBJ2-6|-|TRBV29-1
CSVEGGTGLPRVLTF
TGCAGCGTTGAGGGGGGGACAGGCCTTCCGCGCGTCCTGACTTTC
>-|TRBJ1-1|-|TRBV10-3
CAIRGGLGSTEAFF
TGTGCCATCAGGGGGGGCCTTGGGAGCACTGAAGCTTTCTTT
>-|TRBJ2-3|TRBD2|TRBV9
CASSVDPSGGAKDTQYF
TGTGCCAGCAGCGTAGACCCTAGCGGGGGGGCAAAGGATACGCAGTATTTT